A single sample is the source of the 27 T cell receptor beta chains below, sequenced in a study of OX40 agonist ivuxolimab in advanced cancers. Assay used: immunoSEQ multiplex PCR; TCRdb lists only in-frame clones, some missing. This table has about 64,000 clones, 87% appearing once. The source material was CD4+ or CD8+ T cells sorted from blood, sampled in a trial of the OX40 agonist ivuxolimab. The source of these receptors is an adult with an advanced solid tumor such as melanoma, head and neck, liver or kidney cancer.

The CDR3 loop is CAWSVGQGSNQPQHF. DNA for the CDR3: TGTGCCTGGAGTGTAGGGCAGGGTAGCAATCAGCCCCAGCATTTT. This sequence joins TRBV30 and TRBJ1-5; D is possibly TRBD1 (5 bases). The ends were cut back, 0 bases at V and 0 bases at J, with 9 bases in the middle. The CDR3 loop spans 15 amino acids. Germline lookup yields CDR1 GTSNPN and CDR2 SVGIG (reference sequence).

J is TRBJ1-6 and V is TRBV30; the D is unclear. V lost 2 bases and J 7 bases, leaving 15 bases between the germline ends. Germline CDR1 and CDR2: GTSNPN and SVGIG (reference sequence). The CDR3 has 15 residues. CDR3 loop: CAWSTIGLSNSPLHF. For the CDR3, the DNA is TGTGCCTGGAGTACCATCGGATTGTCGAATTCACCCCTCCACTTT.

The chain joins TRBV15 to TRBJ2-2, with D unclear. Trimming removed 1 base from V and 4 bases from J, with 4 bases in between. The germline V gene encodes CDR1 LNHNV and CDR2 YYDKDF (reference sequence). CDR3 length: 13 residues. Here the CDR3 reads CATSRARTGELFF. CDR3 coding DNA: TGTGCCACCAGCAGAGCGCGCACCGGGGAGCTGTTTTTT.

The V gene is TRBV10-3, the J gene TRBJ1-1, with 7 bases lining up with TRBD1. The V and J ends lost 2 bases and 3 bases, in that order; junction bases with no gene match: 3. CDR1 is ENHRY, CDR2 SYGVKD, per germline. This CDR3 is built from 14 residues. Written as DNA, the CDR3 is TGTGCCATCAGTGAGAAGGGGGCTGACACTGAAGCTTTCTTT. It specifies CAISEKGADTEAFF.

The chain employs TRBV27 and TRBJ1-2; 11 bases are shared with TRBD1. The CDR3 is 13 amino acids. Germline trimming cut 7 bases from V and 5 bases from J; bases unmatched to any gene: 3. Germline CDR1 MNHEY, CDR2 SMNVEV (reference sequence). In nucleotides, the CDR3 is TGTGCCAGCAAGGGACAGGGGGTATATGGCTACACCTTC. Translation gives CASKGQGVYGYTF.

The V call is TRBV28, the J call TRBJ1-2; no clear D. V was pared by 2 bases and J by 4 bases, with 5 bases between. Germline V lookup: CDR1 MDHEN, CDR2 SYDVKM. This CDR3 contains 12 residues. The CDR3 DNA is TGTGCCAGCAGTTTAAGCGGCTATGGCTACACCTTC. It specifies CASSLSGYGYTF.

This clone was detected a few times. This chain connects TRBV9 to TRBJ1-1; 7 bases are shared with TRBD1. CDR1 is SGDLS and CDR2 is YYNGEE in the germline V gene. V shed 0 bases, J shed 6 bases, and the junction held 5 bases outside the gene matches. The CDR3 spans 14 residues. CDR3 region: CASSVGGGAAEAFF. The CDR3 nucleotides are TGTGCCAGCAGCGTAGGAGGGGGCGCGGCTGAAGCTTTCTTT.

The rearrangement joins TRBV28 to TRBJ1-2, with 8 bases aligning to TRBD1. Germline-derived CDR1 and CDR2 are MDHEN and SYDVKM. The CDR3 is 14 residues long. V lost 4 bases, J lost 3 bases, and 4 bases stayed unmatched. The CDR3 region has the DNA TGTGCCAGCAGTTCAGGGGGCGCAGACTATGGCTACACCTTC. Protein: CASSSGGADYGYTF.

The chain uses TRBV14 and TRBJ2-3; TRBD2 is a possible D gene (7 bases). CDR3 length: 16 residues. The V end lost 0 bases, the J end lost 5 bases, and 15 bases lay between the germline ends. Germline V gene lookup returns CDR1 SGHDN and CDR2 FVKESK. CDR3 sequence: CASSQDRGGAIDTQYF. The CDR3, as DNA: TGTGCCAGCAGCCAAGATAGAGGGGGGGCCATAGATACGCAGTATTTT.

This sequence joins TRBV6-5 and TRBJ2-3; TRBD2 matches 12 bases. Germline V gene lookup returns CDR1 MNHEY and CDR2 SVGAGI. This CDR3 has 15 residues. V dropped 7 bases and J dropped 6; count of bases not matched to a gene: 8. The CDR3 protein is CASTRLAGALDTQYF. The CDR3 DNA sequence: TGTGCCAGCACTAGACTAGCGGGGGCGTTGGATACGCAGTATTTT.

V gene TRBV5-8 combines with J gene TRBJ2-1, with D tentatively TRBD2 (6 bases). Trimming shortened V by 7 bases and J by 5 bases, and 16 bases separated the two germline ends. CDR1 is SGHTS, CDR2 YDEGEE, per germline. This CDR3 is 14 amino acids long. The CDR3 region is CASGKIAANNEQFF. CDR3 in DNA: TGTGCCAGCGGGAAAATAGCGGCCAACAATGAGCAGTTCTTC.

In its sample, this clone was seen once. V and J are TRBV5-6 and TRBJ2-5; D possibly matches TRBD1 or TRBD2 (5 bases each). This CDR3 is built from 15 residues. The germline V gene encodes CDR1 SGHDT and CDR2 YYEEEE. Trimming pared 0 bases from V and 5 bases from J, leaving 14 bases between. The CDR3 here is CASSLGGATRETQYF. CDR3 coding DNA: TGTGCCAGCAGCTTGGGAGGGGCGACACGGGAGACCCAGTACTTC.

The CDR3, as DNA: TGCGCCAGCAGACCTGGACAGGGGTTGGGCGAGACCCAGTACTTC. This gives the protein CASRPGQGLGETQYF. This rearrangement joins TRBV5-1 to TRBJ2-5, with 9 positions matching TRBD1. Germline values: CDR1 SGHRS, CDR2 YFSETQ. The CDR3 consists of 15 residues. V was pared by 5 bases and J by 5 bases, with 10 bases of the junction left unmatched.

In nucleotides, the CDR3 is TGTGCCAGTAGTCCGAGACAGGGCTCCTACGAGCAGTACTTC. It specifies CASSPRQGSYEQYF. The J gene is TRBJ2-7, the V gene TRBV19, with 7 positions matching TRBD1. Germline V gene sequence: CDR1 LNHDA, CDR2 SQIVND (reference sequence). The ends lost 5 bases at V and 0 bases at J; junction bases unmatched: 4. This CDR3 contains 14 residues.

The chain joins TRBV28 to TRBJ2-7, with D possibly matching TRBD2 (5 bases). V lost 8 bases, J lost 6 bases, and 20 bases lay in between. Germline values: CDR1 MDHEN, CDR2 SYDVKM. The CDR3 length is 14 residues. The CDR3 coding sequence is TGTGCCAGCGGGCTAATGGACTCCCGGGGCGAGCAGTACTTC. This encodes CASGLMDSRGEQYF. Full variable domain (remainder filled in from reference TRBV28 and TRBJ2-7): DVKVTQSSRYLVKRTGEKVFLECVQDMDHENMFWYRQDPGLGLRLIYFSYDVKMKEKGDIPEGYSVSREKKERFSLILESASTNQTSMYLCASGLMDSRGEQYFGPGTRLTVT.

This clone appeared once. The genes are TRBV7-9 and TRBJ1-1; D gene uncertain. V lost 1 base and J 2 bases, leaving 11 bases between the germline ends. The germline V gene encodes CDR1 SEHNR and CDR2 FQNEAQ (reference sequence). The CDR3 contains 15 residues. CDR3 nucleotides: TGTGCCAGCAGCTTAGAAGTGGGTGTCAACACTGAAGCTTTCTTT. Its translation: CASSLEVGVNTEAFF.

The chain combines TRBV23-1 with TRBJ1-4; perhaps TRBD1 as D (6 bases). Being an ORF, TRBV23-1 has a function that is uncertain. This CDR3 has 18 residues. V lost 3 bases and J lost 2, with 19 bases in between. CDR3 loop: CASSQFEVKGGTNEKLFF. In nucleotides, the CDR3 is TGCGCCAGCAGTCAGTTCGAGGTAAAAGGGGGGACTAATGAAAAACTGTTTTTT.

This sequence joins TRBV30 and TRBJ1-5; D perhaps matches TRBD1 (5 bases). This CDR3 contains 14 residues. Trimming cost V 0 bases and J 1 base, with 7 bases left between them. The V gene's germline CDR1 is GTSNPN and CDR2 SVGIG (reference sequence). CDR3 sequence reads: CAWSVAGSNQPQHF. In DNA form, the CDR3 reads TGTGCCTGGAGTGTGGCAGGGAGCAATCAGCCCCAGCATTTT.

The genes are TRBV2 and TRBJ1-2, with TRBD1 matching over 7 bases. Per germline, CDR1 SNHLY and CDR2 FYNNEI. This CDR3 is built from 12 residues. The V and J ends lost 7 bases and 6 bases, in that order; junction bases with no gene match: 5. CDR3 sequence: CASTPDRDGYTF. The CDR3 coding sequence is TGTGCCAGCACCCCCGACAGGGATGGCTACACCTTC.

The chain couples TRBV2 to TRBJ1-1; the match to TRBD1 covers 7 bases. The J segment lost 0 bases and the V segment lost 4 bases, leaving 8 bases of the junction unmatched. CDR1 and CDR2 (germline): SNHLY, FYNNEI. The CDR3 loop spans 16 amino acids. CDR3 residues: CASSGDNRGVNTEAFF. The CDR3 nucleotides read TGTGCCAGCAGTGGGGACAACAGGGGAGTGAACACTGAAGCTTTCTTT.

The V and J genes are TRBV15 and TRBJ2-3; no reliable D call. This CDR3 has 16 amino acids. Looked up from germline, CDR1 is LNHNV and CDR2 is YYDKDF (reference sequence). V dropped 1 base and J dropped 0 bases, with 11 bases sitting between them. For the CDR3, the DNA is TGTGCCACCAGCAGAGTAGTGGGTTCTAGCACAGATACGCAGTATTTT. This encodes CATSRVVGSSTDTQYF.

With regard to this clone: Other DNA sequences in this sample translate to the same CDR3. V usage is TRBV4-1 and J usage is TRBJ1-1; D ambiguous. The CDR3 runs to 14 residues. V dropped 0 bases and J dropped 2 bases, with 7 bases sitting between them. Germline CDR1 MGHRA, CDR2 YSYEKL. This CDR3 reads CASSQEAANTEAFF. As DNA, the CDR3 is TGCGCCAGCAGCCAAGAAGCAGCCAACACTGAAGCTTTCTTT.

The chain carries TRBV21-1 and TRBJ2-5; TRBD1 was called by the table and not checked on the DNA. TRBV21-1 is termed a pseudogene. The CDR3 totals 18 residues. In nucleotides, the CDR3 is TGTGCCAGCAGCAAACCGGGCGGCGGGACAGGGGGTAGGGAGACCCAGTACTTC. It encodes CASSKPGGGTGGRETQYF.

The chain has TRBV5-5 and TRBJ2-7, with 7 bases matching TRBD1. V was clipped by 4 bases and J by 6 bases; unmatched bases: 7. CDR1 and CDR2 from the germline V gene are SGHKS and YYEKEE (reference sequence). The CDR3 consists of 13 residues. The CDR3 spells CASSHTQGSEQYF. CDR3 bases: TGTGCCAGCAGCCACACACAGGGGTCCGAGCAGTACTTC.

This clone was picked up a small number of times. The chain links TRBV27 to TRBJ2-3; 7 nucleotides align to TRBD1. This CDR3 is 19 amino acids long. Germline V gene lookup returns CDR1 MNHEY and CDR2 SMNVEV (reference sequence). The V and J ends lost 5 bases and 0 bases, in that order; junction bases with no gene match: 17. The CDR3 region has the DNA TGTGCCAGCAGTCCAATTACCGGGACAGAACATTCCAGCACAGATACGCAGTATTTT. It is translated as CASSPITGTEHSSTDTQYF.

The rearrangement links TRBV29-1 to TRBJ1-2, with D perhaps matching TRBD1 (5 bases). CDR3 length equals 12 residues. CDR1 is SQVTM and CDR2 is ANQGSEA in the germline V gene. Deletions cut 4 bases from V and 4 bases from J, with 10 bases between. CDR3 sequence: CSVAGRGYGYTF. DNA for the CDR3: TGCAGCGTTGCTGGGAGGGGCTATGGCTACACCTTC. The whole variable domain, remainder taken from reference TRBV29-1 and TRBJ1-2, is SAVISQKPSRDICQRGTSLTIQCQVDSQVTMMFWYRQQPGQSLTLIATANQGSEATYESGFVIDKFPISRPNLTFSTLTVSNMSPEDSSIYLCSVAGRGYGYTFGSGTRLTVV.

This rearrangement joins TRBV6-1 to TRBJ1-4, with 8 bases aligning to TRBD1. CDR3 length equals 14 residues. The trim removed 6 bases at V and 5 bases at J, leaving 5 bases unmatched. Per germline, CDR1 MNHNS and CDR2 SASEGT. CDR3 sequence (DNA): TGTGCCAGCAGCGGGACAGGCATAAATGAAAAACTGTTTTTT. Its protein product is CASSGTGINEKLFF.